This T cell receptor beta chain was sequenced in a study of cytotoxic CD8 clonotypes in ibrutinib-treated CLL. On the study more broadly: Median treatment time before response sampling was eleven to twelve months, range 6 to 36. Study observations and caveats: Clonality (at baseline) was higher than in age-matched healthy donors and tracked circulating CD8+ T-cell counts. Private clonotypes, not public ones, expanded at ibrutinib response.

Germline V gene lookup returns CDR1 SEHNR and CDR2 FQNEAQ (reference sequence). V trimming: 6 bases; J trimming: 4 bases; junction bases outside the gene matches: 2. This CDR3 comprises 14 residues. Clones were sequenced by immunoSEQ multiplex PCR, and TCRdb holds only the in-frame ones, with some missing. The sample lists about 160,000 clones, about four fifths occurring once. On this clone itself: Its antigen remains unidentified.

This specimen was PBMCs, taken after 12 months of ibrutinib treatment. This clonotype was obtained from a human donor with chronic lymphocytic leukemia. The J gene is TRBJ2-1, the V gene TRBV7-9; 11 bases agree with TRBD2. CDR3 protein: CASSTSGSYNEQFF. CDR3 nucleotide sequence: TGTGCCAGCAGTACTAGCGGGAGTTACAATGAGCAGTTCTTC.